The clone carrying this T cell receptor (beta chain) was recorded only once. This record belongs to a study of cytotoxic CD8 clonotypes in ibrutinib-treated CLL. V was pared by 6 bases and J by 6 bases, with 6 bases of the junction left unmatched. CDR3 size: 16 residues. Germline-derived CDR1 and CDR2 are MDHEN and SYDVKM. Sequencing was designed to attain a depth spanning 1 in 200,000 to 1 in 1 million T cells. Sequencing was performed with immunoSEQ multiplex PCR; in TCRdb, only in-frame clones are kept and a portion is missing. This sample carries 250,000 or so clones, less than 75% of them seen once, and the ten largest clones take 15%. Genomic DNA in an amount of around 2 micrograms was extracted from cryopreserved PBMCs and used for the preparation of TCR beta libraries.

The sequences come from PBMCs, collected after 24 months of ibrutinib treatment. The receptor comes from a human donor with chronic lymphocytic leukemia. The J gene is TRBJ2-1, the V gene TRBV28; 15 positions match TRBD2. DNA for the CDR3: TGTGCCAGCAGCCGCTGGACTAGCGGGAGGGCCAATGAGCAGTTCTTC. This translates into CASSRWTSGRANEQFF.